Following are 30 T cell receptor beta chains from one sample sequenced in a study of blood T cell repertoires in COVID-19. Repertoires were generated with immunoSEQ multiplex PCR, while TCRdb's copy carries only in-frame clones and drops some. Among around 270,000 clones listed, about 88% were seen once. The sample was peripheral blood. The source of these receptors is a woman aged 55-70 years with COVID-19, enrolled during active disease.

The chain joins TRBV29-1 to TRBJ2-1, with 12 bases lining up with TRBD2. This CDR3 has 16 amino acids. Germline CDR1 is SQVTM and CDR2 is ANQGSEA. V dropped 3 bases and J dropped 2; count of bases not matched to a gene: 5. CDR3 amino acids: CSVETSGSTAYNEQFF. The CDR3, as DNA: TGCAGCGTTGAGACTAGCGGGAGTACCGCCTACAATGAGCAGTTCTTC.

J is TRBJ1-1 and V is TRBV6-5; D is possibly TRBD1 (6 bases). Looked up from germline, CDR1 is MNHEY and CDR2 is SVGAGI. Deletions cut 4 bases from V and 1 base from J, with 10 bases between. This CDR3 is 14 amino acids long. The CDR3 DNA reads TGTGCCAGCAGTTTAAGGACAGCGAACACTGAAGCTTTCTTT. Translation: CASSLRTANTEAFF.

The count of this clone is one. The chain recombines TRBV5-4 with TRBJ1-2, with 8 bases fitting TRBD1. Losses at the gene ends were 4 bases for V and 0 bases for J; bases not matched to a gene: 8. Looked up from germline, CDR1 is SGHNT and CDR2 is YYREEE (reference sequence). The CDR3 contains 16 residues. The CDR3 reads CASSRGQDNANYGYTF. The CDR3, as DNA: TGTGCCAGCAGCCGGGGACAGGACAACGCTAACTATGGCTACACCTTC.

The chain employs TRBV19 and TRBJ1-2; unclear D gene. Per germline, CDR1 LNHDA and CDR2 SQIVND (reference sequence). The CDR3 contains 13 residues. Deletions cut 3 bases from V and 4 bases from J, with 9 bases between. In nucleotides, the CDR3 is TGTGCCAGTAGTATCCCATCATCCTATGGCTACACCTTC. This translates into CASSIPSSYGYTF. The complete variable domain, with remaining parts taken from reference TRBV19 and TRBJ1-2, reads DGGITQSPKYLFRKEGQNVTLSCEQNLNHDAMYWYRQDPGQGLRLIYYSQIVNDFQKGDIAEGYSVSREKKESFPLTVTSAQKNPTAFYLCASSIPSSYGYTFGSGTRLTVV.

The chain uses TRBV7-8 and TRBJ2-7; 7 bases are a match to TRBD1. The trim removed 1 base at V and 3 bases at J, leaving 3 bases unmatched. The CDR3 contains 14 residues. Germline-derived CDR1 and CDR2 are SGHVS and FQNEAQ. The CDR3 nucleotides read TGTGCCAGCAGCTTAGGGGACAGTTACTACGAGCAGTACTTC. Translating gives CASSLGDSYYEQYF.

The CDR3 region is CASSPLEGGQPQHF. The CDR3 bases are TGTGCCAGCAGTCCCCTCGAGGGCGGTCAGCCCCAGCATTTT. The chain carries TRBV28 and TRBJ1-5; the D is unclear. V lost 5 bases to trimming and J lost 6 bases, with 14 bases between them. The germline CDR1 and CDR2 sequences are MDHEN and SYDVKM. This CDR3 region has 14 residues.

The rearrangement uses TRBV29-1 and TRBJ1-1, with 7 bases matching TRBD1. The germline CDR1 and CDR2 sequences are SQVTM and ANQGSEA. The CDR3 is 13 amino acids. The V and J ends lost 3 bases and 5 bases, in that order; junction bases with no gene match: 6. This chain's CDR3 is CSVDQGGKTEAFF. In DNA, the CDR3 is TGCAGCGTTGACCAGGGGGGAAAAACTGAAGCTTTCTTT.

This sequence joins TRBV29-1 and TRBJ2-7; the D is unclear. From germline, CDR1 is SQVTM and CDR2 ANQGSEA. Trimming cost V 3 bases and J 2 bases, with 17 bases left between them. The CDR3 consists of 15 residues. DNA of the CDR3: TGCAGCGTTGACGGAAACCCCGGGTTCCCCTACGAGCAGTACTTC. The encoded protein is CSVDGNPGFPYEQYF.

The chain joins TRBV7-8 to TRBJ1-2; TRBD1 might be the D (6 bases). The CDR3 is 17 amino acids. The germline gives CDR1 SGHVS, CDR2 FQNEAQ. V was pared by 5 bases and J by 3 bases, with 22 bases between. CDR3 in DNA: TGTGCCAGCAGCATACCGGGGGCCGGGGGGCTTCACTATGGCTACACCTTC. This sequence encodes CASSIPGAGGLHYGYTF.

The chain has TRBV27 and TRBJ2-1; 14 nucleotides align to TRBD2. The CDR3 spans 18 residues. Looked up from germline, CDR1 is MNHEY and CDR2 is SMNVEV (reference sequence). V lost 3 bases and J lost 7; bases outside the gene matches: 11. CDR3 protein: CASSFRTPGTSGSNEQFF. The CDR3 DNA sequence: TGTGCCAGCAGTTTTAGAACCCCGGGGACTAGCGGGAGTAATGAGCAGTTCTTC.

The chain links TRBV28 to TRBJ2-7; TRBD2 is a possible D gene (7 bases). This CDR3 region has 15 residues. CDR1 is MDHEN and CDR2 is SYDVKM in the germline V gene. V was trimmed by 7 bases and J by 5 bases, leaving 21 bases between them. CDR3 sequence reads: CASTPGGASSHEQYF. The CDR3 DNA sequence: TGTGCCAGCACCCCTGGGGGGGCCTCTAGCCACGAGCAGTACTTC.

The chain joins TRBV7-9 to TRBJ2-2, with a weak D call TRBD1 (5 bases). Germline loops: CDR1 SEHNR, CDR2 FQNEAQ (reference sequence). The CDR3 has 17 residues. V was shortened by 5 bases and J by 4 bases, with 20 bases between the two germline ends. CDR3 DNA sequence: TGTGCCAGCAGCCTGCCATTGGGGCAGGGTGGCACCGGGGAGCTGTTTTTT. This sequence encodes CASSLPLGQGGTGELFF.

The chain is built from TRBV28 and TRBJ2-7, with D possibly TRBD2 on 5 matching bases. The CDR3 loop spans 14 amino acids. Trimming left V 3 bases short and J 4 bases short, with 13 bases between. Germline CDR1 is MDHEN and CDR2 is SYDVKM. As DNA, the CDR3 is TGTGCCAGCAGTTTCCGAGGGCCGTATTACGAGCAGTACTTC. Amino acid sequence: CASSFRGPYYEQYF.

The CDR3 sequence: CAILRGPNEQFF. The CDR3, as DNA: TGTGCCATCCTGCGCGGTCCCAATGAGCAGTTCTTC. The chain carries TRBV10-3 and TRBJ2-1; D call uncertain. Germline V gives CDR1 ENHRY, CDR2 SYGVKD. The CDR3 covers 12 residues. Trimming left V 8 bases short and J 6 bases short, with 11 bases between.

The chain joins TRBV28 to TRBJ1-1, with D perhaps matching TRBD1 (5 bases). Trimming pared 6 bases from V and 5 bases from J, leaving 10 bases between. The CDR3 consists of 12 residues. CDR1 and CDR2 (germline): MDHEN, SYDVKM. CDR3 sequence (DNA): TGTGCCAGCAGAGGGGTTTGGACTGAAGCTTTCTTT. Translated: CASRGVWTEAFF.

The CDR3 is CASSRRENTEAFF. DNA for the CDR3: TGTGCCAGCAGCCGACGGGAGAACACTGAAGCTTTCTTT. The V and J genes are TRBV25-1 and TRBJ1-1; D ambiguous. In germline, CDR1 is MGHDK, CDR2 SYGVNS. Trimming shortened V by 6 bases and J by 1 base, and 9 bases separated the two germline ends. This CDR3 has 13 residues.

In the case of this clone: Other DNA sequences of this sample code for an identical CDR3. The CDR3 reads CASSRGGQETQYF. The CDR3, as DNA: TGCGCCAGCAGCCGGGGGGGGCAAGAGACCCAGTACTTC. The rearrangement uses TRBV5-1 and TRBJ2-5; TRBD2 aligns across 8 bases. There are 13 residues in the CDR3. The germline gives CDR1 SGHRS, CDR2 YFSETQ. With V trimmed by 4 bases and J by 2 bases, 1 base remained unmatched.

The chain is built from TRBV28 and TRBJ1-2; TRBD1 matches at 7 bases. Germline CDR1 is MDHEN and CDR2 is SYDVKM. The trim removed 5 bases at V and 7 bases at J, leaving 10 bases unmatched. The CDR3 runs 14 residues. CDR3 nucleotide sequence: TGTGCCAGCAGTAGCCTAGACAGGGCTCCTGGCTACACCTTC. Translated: CASSSLDRAPGYTF.

CDR3 protein: CASSEVNAVGTEAFF. In DNA, the CDR3 is TGTGCCAGCAGTGAAGTTAACGCGGTGGGTACTGAAGCTTTCTTT. V gene TRBV2 combines with J gene TRBJ1-1; D unclear. V lost 1 base and J 5 bases, leaving 14 bases between the germline ends. The germline V gene encodes CDR1 SNHLY and CDR2 FYNNEI. This CDR3 has 15 amino acids.

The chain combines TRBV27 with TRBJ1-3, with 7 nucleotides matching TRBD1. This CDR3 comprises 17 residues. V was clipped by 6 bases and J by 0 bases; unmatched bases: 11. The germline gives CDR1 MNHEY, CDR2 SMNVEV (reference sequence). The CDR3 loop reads CASRGQRGTHSGNTIYF. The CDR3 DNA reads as TGTGCCAGCAGGGGACAGAGAGGGACTCACTCTGGAAACACCATATATTTT.

This CDR3 reads CASSPSWTGDYNSPLHF. CDR3 nucleotide sequence: TGTGCCAGCTCACCCTCCTGGACAGGGGACTATAATTCACCCCTCCACTTT. The chain has TRBV18 and TRBJ1-6, with TRBD1 matching over 9 bases. Germline V lookup: CDR1 KGHSH, CDR2 LQKENI. The CDR3 spans 17 residues. V lost 3 bases, J lost 3 bases, and 6 bases stayed unmatched. The variable domain in full, with the rest retrieved from reference TRBV18 and TRBJ1-6, is NAGVMQNPRHLVRRRGQEARLRCSPMKGHSHVYWYRQLPEEGLKFMVYLQKENIIDESGMPKERFSAEFPKEGPSILRIQQVVRGDSAAYFCASSPSWTGDYNSPLHFGNGTRLTVT.

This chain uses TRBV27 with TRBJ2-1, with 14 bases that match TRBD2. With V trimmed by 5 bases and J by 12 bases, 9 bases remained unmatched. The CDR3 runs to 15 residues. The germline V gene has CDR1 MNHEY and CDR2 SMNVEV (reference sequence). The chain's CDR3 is CASSPGTSGRTRQFF. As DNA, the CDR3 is TGTGCCAGCAGTCCCGGGACTAGCGGGAGAACGCGGCAGTTCTTC.

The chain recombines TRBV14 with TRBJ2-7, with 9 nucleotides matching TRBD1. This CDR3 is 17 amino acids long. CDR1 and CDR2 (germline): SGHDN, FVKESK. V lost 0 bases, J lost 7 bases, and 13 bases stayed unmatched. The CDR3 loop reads CASSQEGRWDRAAEQYF. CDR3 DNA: TGTGCCAGCAGCCAAGAAGGGAGGTGGGACAGGGCGGCTGAGCAGTACTTC.

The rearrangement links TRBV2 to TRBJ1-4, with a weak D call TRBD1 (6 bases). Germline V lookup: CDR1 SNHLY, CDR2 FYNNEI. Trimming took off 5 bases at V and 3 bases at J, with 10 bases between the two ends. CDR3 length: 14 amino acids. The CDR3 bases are TGTGCCAGCAGTCAGGACAGCCCTAATGAAAAACTGTTTTTT. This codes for CASSQDSPNEKLFF.

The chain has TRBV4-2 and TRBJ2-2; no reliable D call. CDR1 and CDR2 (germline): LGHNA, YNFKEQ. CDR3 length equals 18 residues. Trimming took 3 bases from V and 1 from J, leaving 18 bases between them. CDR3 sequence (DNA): TGTGCCAGCAGCCACGTCACTCAACCCACCTTGAACACCGGGGAGCTGTTTTTT. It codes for CASSHVTQPTLNTGELFF.

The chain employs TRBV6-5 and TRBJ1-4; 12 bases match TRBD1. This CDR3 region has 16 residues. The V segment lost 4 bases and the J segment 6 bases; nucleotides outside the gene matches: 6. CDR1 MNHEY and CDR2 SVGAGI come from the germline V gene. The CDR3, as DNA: TGTGCCAGCAGTTCGGGACAGGGGGCGCCTGATGAAAAACTGTTTTTT. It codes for CASSSGQGAPDEKLFF.

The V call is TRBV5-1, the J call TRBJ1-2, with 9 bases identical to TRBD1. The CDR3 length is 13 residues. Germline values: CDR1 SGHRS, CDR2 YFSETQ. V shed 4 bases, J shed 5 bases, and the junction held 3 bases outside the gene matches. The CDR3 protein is CASSIGTGYGYTF. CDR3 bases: TGCGCCAGCAGCATAGGGACAGGGTATGGCTACACCTTC.

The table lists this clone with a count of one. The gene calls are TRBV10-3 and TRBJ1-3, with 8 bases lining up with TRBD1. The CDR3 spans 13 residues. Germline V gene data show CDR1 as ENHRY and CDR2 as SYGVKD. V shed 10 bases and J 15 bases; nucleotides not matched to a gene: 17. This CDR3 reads CASAGTGQNAPYF. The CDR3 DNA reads TGTGCCAGCGCCGGGACAGGTCAAAACGCCCCATATTTT.

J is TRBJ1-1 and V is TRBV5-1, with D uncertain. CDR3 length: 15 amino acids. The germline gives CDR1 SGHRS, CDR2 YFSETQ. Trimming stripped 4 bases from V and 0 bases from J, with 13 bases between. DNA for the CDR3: TGCGCCAGCAGCCCGACTAGGCAGGTGAACACTGAAGCTTTCTTT. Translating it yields CASSPTRQVNTEAFF.

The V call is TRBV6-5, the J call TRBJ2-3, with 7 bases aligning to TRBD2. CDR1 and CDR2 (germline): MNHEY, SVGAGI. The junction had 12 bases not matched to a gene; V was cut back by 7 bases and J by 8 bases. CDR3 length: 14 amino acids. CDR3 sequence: CASNFRESGGTQYF. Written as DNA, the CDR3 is TGTGCCAGCAATTTCCGGGAGTCGGGGGGTACGCAGTATTTT.